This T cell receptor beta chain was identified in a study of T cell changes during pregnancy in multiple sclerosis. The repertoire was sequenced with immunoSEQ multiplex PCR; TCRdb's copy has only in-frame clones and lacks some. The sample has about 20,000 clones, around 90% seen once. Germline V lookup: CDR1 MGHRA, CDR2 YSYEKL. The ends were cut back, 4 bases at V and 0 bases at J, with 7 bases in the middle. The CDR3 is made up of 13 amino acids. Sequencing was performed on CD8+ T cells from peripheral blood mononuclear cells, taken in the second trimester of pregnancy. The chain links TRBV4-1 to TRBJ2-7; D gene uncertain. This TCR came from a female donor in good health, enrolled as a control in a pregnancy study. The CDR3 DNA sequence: TGCGCCAGCAGCCTTTCTATCTCCTACGAGCAGTACTTC. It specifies CASSLSISYEQYF.